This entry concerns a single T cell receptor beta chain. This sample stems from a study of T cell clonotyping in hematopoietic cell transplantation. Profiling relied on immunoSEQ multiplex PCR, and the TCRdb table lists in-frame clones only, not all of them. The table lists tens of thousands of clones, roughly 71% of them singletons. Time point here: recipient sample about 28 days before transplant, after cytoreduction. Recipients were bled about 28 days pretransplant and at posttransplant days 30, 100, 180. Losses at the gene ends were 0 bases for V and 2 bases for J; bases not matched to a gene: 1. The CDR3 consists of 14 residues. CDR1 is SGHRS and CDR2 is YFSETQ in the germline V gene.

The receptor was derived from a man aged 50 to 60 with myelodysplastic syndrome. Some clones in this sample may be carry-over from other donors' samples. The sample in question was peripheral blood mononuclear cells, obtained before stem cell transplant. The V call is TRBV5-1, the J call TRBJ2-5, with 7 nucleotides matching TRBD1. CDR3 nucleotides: TGCGCCAGCAGCTTGGACAGGGGACAAGAGACCCAGTACTTC. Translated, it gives CASSLDRGQETQYF. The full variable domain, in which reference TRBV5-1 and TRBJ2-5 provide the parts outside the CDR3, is KAGVTQTPRYLIKTRGQQVTLSCSPISGHRSVSWYQQTPGQGLQFLFEYFSETQRNKGNFPGRFSGRQFSNSRSEMNVSTLELGDSALYLCASSLDRGQETQYFGPGTRLLVL.